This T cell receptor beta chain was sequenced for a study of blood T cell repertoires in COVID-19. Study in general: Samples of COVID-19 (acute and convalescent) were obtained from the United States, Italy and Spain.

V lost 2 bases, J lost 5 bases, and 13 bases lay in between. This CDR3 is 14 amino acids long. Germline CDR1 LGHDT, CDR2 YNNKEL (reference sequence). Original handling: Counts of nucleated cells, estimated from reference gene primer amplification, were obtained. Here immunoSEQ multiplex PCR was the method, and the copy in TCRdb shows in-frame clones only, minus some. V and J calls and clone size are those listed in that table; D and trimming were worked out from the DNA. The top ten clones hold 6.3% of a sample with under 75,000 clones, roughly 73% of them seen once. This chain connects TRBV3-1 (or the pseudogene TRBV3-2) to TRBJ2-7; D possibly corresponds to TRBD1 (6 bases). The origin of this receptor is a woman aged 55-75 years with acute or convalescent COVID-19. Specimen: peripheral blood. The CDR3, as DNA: TGTGCCAGCAGCCAAATCGGGACACTTCACGAGCAGTACTTC. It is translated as CASSQIGTLHEQYF.